This TCR beta chain was sequenced for a study of CD8+ T cells in alopecia areata. Study context: The study gave treated patients oral tofacitinib at 5 to 10 mg twice daily.

The treatment is: oral pan-JAK inhibitor, 5-10 mg twice daily. Between the trimmed V and J ends, which lost 0 bases and 7 bases, there was a span of 6 bases. Germline V lookup: CDR1 ENHRY, CDR2 SYGVKD. This CDR3 region has 12 residues. Extraction and reverse transcription of RNA yielded cDNA as the sequencing template. Generated by immunoSEQ multiplex PCR, the TCRdb table keeps only in-frame clones and is missing some. The sample lists more than 200,000 clones, less than 45% occurring once. This clone was recorded a few times. The receptor was isolated from a human donor with alopecia areata. This chain links TRBV10-3 with TRBJ2-5; D is perhaps TRBD2 (5 bases). The material was CD4+ T cells sorted from blood, obtained at approximately week 36, from a patient treated with tofacitinib. Written as DNA, the CDR3 is TGTGCCATCAGTGAGTCTGAGGGGACCCAGTACTTC. Its protein product is CAISESEGTQYF.